This T cell receptor beta chain was sequenced during a study of T cell clonality in common variable immunodeficiency. General study points: Authors noted CVID clonality's cause needs subpopulation repertoire sequencing. TCRbeta clonality was increased in CVID versus healthy controls.

This clone was seen at least ten times. No antigen is known for it. The CDR3 goes on 3 residues after the read ends, and that part is filled in from the germline J gene. Clones were sequenced by immunoSEQ multiplex PCR, and TCRdb holds only the in-frame ones, with some missing. In total the sample includes more than 30,000 clones, none of them seen once. J was trimmed by 2 bases and V by 0 bases; bases with no gene match: 1. The CDR3 runs to 16 residues. Germline V gene sequence: CDR1 SGHNT, CDR2 YYREEE (reference sequence). The sequence came from a person between 18 and 75 years old in good health. V usage is TRBV5-4 and J usage is TRBJ2-1, with TRBD2 matching 11 bases. Sequenced material: peripheral blood mononuclear cells. The covered CDR3 bases are TGTGCCAGCAGCTTGGGACTAGCGGGAACCTACAATGAG. Protein sequence: CASSLGLAGTYNE. The whole CDR3 protein is CASSLGLAGTYNEQFF.